This T cell receptor beta chain is drawn from a study of T-cell reconstitution after alpha-beta-depleted transplantation in children. As it was prepared, the TCRbeta library received unique molecular identifiers. TCRdb re-analysed the PCR reads in MiXCR, keeping a single row per CDR3 protein. The table lists around 300,000 distinct CDR3 sequences, almost 8% of them singletons. This CDR3 region has 12 residues. V was trimmed by 3 bases and J by 10 bases, leaving 10 bases between them. Germline V CDR1 and CDR2: DFQATT, SNEGSKA (reference sequence). The study, taken as a whole, reports: Among T cells one year after transplant, newly produced cells accounted for most counts and diversity. Surviving thymic progenitors and recipient T cells were the source of high TCRbeta diversity at day 60 in some patients. Several hundred expanded graft clones reportedly gave rise to the alpha-beta T cells present about two months after transplant.

This clonotype was seen many times. Its antigen is unidentified. The sample was peripheral blood, taken 360 days after TCRalphabeta/CD19-depleted stem cell transplant. The chain links TRBV20-1 to TRBJ1-6; maybe TRBD1 (6 bases). The clonotype comes from a female patient between 2 and 15 years old who had a stem cell transplant for Fanconi anemia, so the T cells may come from the graft donor. The CDR3 is CSASGGASPLHF. The CDR3 region has the DNA TGCAGTGCTAGCGGGGGGGCCTCACCCCTCCACTTT.